This TCR beta chain was sequenced during a study of cytomegalovirus exposure and HLA in healthy donors. Background on the study: When 350 to 500 donors were genotyped, roughly 80% of them were found to fall in the Caucasian-associated ancestry cluster.

CDR1 and CDR2 (germline): KGHSH, LQKENI. Trimming took 3 bases from V and 2 from J, leaving 7 bases between them. The CDR3 runs 13 residues. In this sample, this clone turned up a few times. The antigen is unknown. The study's findings and limits: Follow-up analysis found HLA locus-dependent TCR association rates, highest for DRB1 and lowest for HLA-C. Excluded: some indistinguishable V segments such as TRBV6-2 and TRBV6-3.

The primer mix had 60 Vbeta and 13 Jbeta primers. Repertoires were generated with immunoSEQ multiplex PCR, while TCRdb's copy carries only in-frame clones and drops some. The sample has 200,000 or so clones; around 81% are singletons. The sequence was collected from a woman aged 18-29 years in good health and CMV-seropositive. The sequenced sample consisted of PBMCs. The chain recombines TRBV18 with TRBJ1-1; the D is unclear. CDR3 sequence (DNA): TGTGCCAGCTCACCGAGTCTAAACACTGAAGCTTTCTTT. Translating gives CASSPSLNTEAFF.